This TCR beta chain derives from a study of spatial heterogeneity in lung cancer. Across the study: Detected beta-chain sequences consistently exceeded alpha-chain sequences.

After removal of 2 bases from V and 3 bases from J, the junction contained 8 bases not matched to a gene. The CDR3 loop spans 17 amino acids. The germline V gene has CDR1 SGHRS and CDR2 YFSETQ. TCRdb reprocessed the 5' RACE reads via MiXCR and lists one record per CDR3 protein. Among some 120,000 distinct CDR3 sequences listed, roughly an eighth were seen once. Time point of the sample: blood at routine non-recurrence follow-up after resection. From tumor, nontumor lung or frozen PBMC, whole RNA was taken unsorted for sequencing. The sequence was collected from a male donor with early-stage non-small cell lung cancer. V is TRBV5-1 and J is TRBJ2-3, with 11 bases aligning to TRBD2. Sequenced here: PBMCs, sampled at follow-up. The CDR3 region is CASSLLTSGVGTDTQYF. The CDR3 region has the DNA TGCGCCAGCAGCTTATTGACTAGCGGGGTAGGGACAGATACGCAGTATTTT.